These 14 T cell receptor beta chains share one sample of origin, sequenced in a study of PD-1 blockade in classical Hodgkin lymphoma. All trial patients relapsed after autologous stem cell transplantation. Sequencing was performed with immunoSEQ multiplex PCR; in TCRdb, only in-frame clones are kept and a portion is missing. The sample holds around 28,000 clones; 70% are singletons and the top ten take around 26%. The material sequenced was peripheral blood mononuclear cells (PBMCs), taken before the second cycle of nivolumab. These receptors were collected from a human donor with classical Hodgkin lymphoma.

The CDR3 loop is CASSLWQTSTDTQYF. CDR3 nucleotide sequence: TGTGCCAGCAGCTTGTGGCAGACTAGCACAGATACGCAGTATTTT. This chain joins TRBV5-8 and TRBJ2-3; D unresolved. Germline CDR1 SGHTS, CDR2 YDEGEE. V was trimmed by 1 base and J by 0 bases, leaving 9 bases between them. The CDR3 consists of 15 residues.

This clone was seen a single time. The sample holds other DNA sequences that translate to the same CDR3. The chain links TRBV27 to TRBJ1-5, with D maybe TRBD1 (5 bases). V lost 6 bases and J 4 bases, leaving 31 bases between the germline ends. CDR3 size: 20 residues. Germline CDR1 and CDR2: MNHEY and SMNVEV (reference sequence). CDR3 DNA sequence: TGTGCCAGCAGACCGGCGGGATCTGGGGGGTGGGTCGGATTAAATCAGCCCCAGCATTTT. This gives the protein CASRPAGSGGWVGLNQPQHF.

The chain couples TRBV30 to TRBJ1-5; tentative D call: TRBD1 (6 bases). With 1 base removed from V and 5 bases from J, the gap between germline ends came to 15 bases. This CDR3 comprises 15 residues. The germline gives CDR1 GTSNPN, CDR2 SVGIG (reference sequence). This CDR3 reads CAWSGKRTEHQPQHF. CDR3 in DNA: TGTGCCTGGAGTGGTAAACGGACAGAACATCAGCCCCAGCATTTT.

This clone has a handful of counts. CDR3 sequence (DNA): TGTGCCAGCTCCCCCGGAGGGGATGGAAACACCATATATTTT. Protein: CASSPGGDGNTIYF. V and J are TRBV18 and TRBJ1-3, with a possible D match to TRBD1 (5 bases). Germline lookup yields CDR1 KGHSH and CDR2 LQKENI. Between the trimmed V and J ends, which lost 6 bases and 3 bases, there was a span of 12 bases. The CDR3 loop spans 14 amino acids.

The rearrangement joins TRBV7-9 to TRBJ2-3; 11 bases agree with TRBD1. This CDR3 comprises 16 residues. Germline CDR1 SEHNR, CDR2 FQNEAQ (reference sequence). Germline trimming cut 7 bases from V and 3 bases from J; bases unmatched to any gene: 9. The CDR3 DNA reads TGTGCCAGCACGGACCCCGGGACAGGGGGAACAGATACGCAGTATTTT. Its protein is CASTDPGTGGTDTQYF.

This clone has just a few counts. V gene TRBV27 combines with J gene TRBJ2-2; 9 bases line up with TRBD1. This CDR3 region has 15 residues. Germline V gives CDR1 MNHEY, CDR2 SMNVEV (reference sequence). V was clipped by 5 bases and J by 6 bases; unmatched bases: 7. CDR3 coding DNA: TGTGCCAGCAGTCCGGGACAGGGAATCCCCGGGGAGCTGTTTTTT. Amino acids: CASSPGQGIPGELFF.

The chain employs TRBV6-1 and TRBJ2-1; 7 bases line up with TRBD1. In germline, CDR1 is MNHNS, CDR2 SASEGT. The CDR3 sequence is 15 residues long. The V segment lost 6 bases and the J segment 4 bases; nucleotides outside the gene matches: 9. CDR3: CASRIEGAWYNEQFF. The CDR3 DNA follows: TGTGCCAGCAGGATAGAGGGGGCCTGGTACAATGAGCAGTTCTTC.

There are a few counts of this clone. V is TRBV4-3 and J is TRBJ2-2; D may be TRBD1 (6 bases). CDR1 and CDR2 (germline): LGHNA, YSLEER. The CDR3 runs 15 residues. V lost 4 bases and J 4 bases, leaving 13 bases between the germline ends. CDR3 coding DNA: TGCGCCAGCAGCCTGAAACAGGGTGGCACCGGGGAGCTGTTTTTT. The encoded protein is CASSLKQGGTGELFF.

This clone showed up just a few times. The chain carries TRBV5-8 and TRBJ2-5; 7 nucleotides match TRBD2. Germline V lookup: CDR1 SGHTS, CDR2 YDEGEE. The CDR3 is 16 residues long. J lost 4 bases, V lost 5 bases, and 14 bases had no gene match. The CDR3 reads CASRRGGSPLGETQYF. In nucleotides, the CDR3 is TGTGCCAGCAGGAGGGGAGGGAGCCCCTTAGGAGAGACCCAGTACTTC. The whole variable domain, filled in from reference TRBV5-8 and TRBJ2-5, reads EAGVTQSPTHLIKTRGQQATLRCSPISGHTSVYWYQQALGLGLQFLLWYDEGEERNRGNFPPRFSGRQFPNYSSELNVNALELEDSALYLCASRRGGSPLGETQYFGPGTRLLVL.

The chain employs TRBV29-1 and TRBJ2-1; TRBD2 might be the D (6 bases). V lost 3 bases and J lost 0, with 12 bases in between. The CDR3 is made up of 15 amino acids. From germline, CDR1 is SQVTM and CDR2 ANQGSEA. The CDR3 DNA reads TGCAGCGTTGAGGGGACTGGGTCCTCCTACAATGAGCAGTTCTTC. Translated: CSVEGTGSSYNEQFF.

V is TRBV6-6 and J is TRBJ2-3; no firm D call. Germline V CDR1 and CDR2: MNHNY, SVGAGI (reference sequence). V was clipped by 6 bases and J by 6 bases, with 10 bases between them. This CDR3 spans 12 amino acids. This CDR3 is CASSFSRDTQYF. The CDR3 DNA reads TGTGCCAGCAGCTTCTCTAGGGATACGCAGTATTTT.

The chain employs TRBV21-1 and TRBJ2-1; the D call in the table, TRBD1, was not verified against the DNA. TRBV21-1 corresponds to a pseudogene. This CDR3 is built from 13 residues. DNA of the CDR3: TGTGCCAGCAGCAAAGTGCAGTACAATGAGCAGTTCTTC. It specifies CASSKVQYNEQFF.

The chain links TRBV9 to TRBJ1-4; D is unclear. Germline CDR1 and CDR2: SGDLS and YYNGEE. The CDR3 contains 15 residues. Between the trimmed V and J ends, which lost 3 bases and 3 bases, there was a span of 12 bases. The CDR3 sequence is CASSGAFGPNEKLFF. Here the CDR3 DNA reads TGTGCCAGCAGCGGGGCCTTTGGGCCTAATGAAAAACTGTTTTTT.

This clone is a singleton in its sample. This sequence joins TRBV28 and TRBJ1-2, with D maybe TRBD1 (5 bases). Trimming cost V 4 bases and J 7 bases, with 16 bases left between them. Germline CDR1 reads MDHEN; CDR2 reads SYDVKM. The CDR3 is made up of 14 amino acids. The CDR3 region is CASSSLGGPFGYTF. Here the CDR3 DNA reads TGTGCCAGCAGTTCCCTGGGGGGACCTTTTGGCTACACCTTC.